These 22 T cell receptor beta chains came from one sample sequenced in a study of blood T cells in healthy people across ages. Primers used in a second PCR of roughly 6 to 12 cycles were a sample-barcoded 5' primer and a J-beta primer mix. TCRdb reprocessed the 5' RACE reads with MiXCR, giving one entry per CDR3 protein. Of hundreds of thousands of distinct CDR3 sequences in the sample, roughly half are singletons; the top ten hold about 14%. The sequencing input was blood. The origin of the receptors is a woman over 75 in good health.

The chain joins TRBV7-2 to TRBJ2-7; 7 nucleotides agree with TRBD2. J lost 0 bases, V lost 5 bases, and 7 bases had no gene match. CDR1 is SGHTA, CDR2 FQGNSA, per germline. This CDR3 comprises 15 residues. The chain's CDR3 is CASSPKSGDSYEQYF. Written as DNA, the CDR3 is TGTGCCAGCAGCCCTAAGAGCGGGGACTCCTACGAGCAGTACTTC. Full variable domain (outside the CDR3, taken from reference TRBV7-2 and TRBJ2-7): GAGVSQSPSNKVTEKGKDVELRCDPISGHTALYWYRQSLGQGLEFLIYFQGNSAPDKSGLPSDRFSAERTGGSVSTLTIQRTQQEDSAVYLCASSPKSGDSYEQYFGPGTRLTVT.

The V call is TRBV6-2 or TRBV6-3, the J call TRBJ2-5; perhaps TRBD1 as D (5 bases). Germline V gene sequence: CDR1 MNHEY, CDR2 SVGEGT. V gave up 0 bases and J gave up 0 bases, with 14 bases separating them. This CDR3 has 17 amino acids. As DNA, the CDR3 is TGTGCCAGCAGTTACTCGATACAGGAACCGTACCAAGAGACCCAGTACTTC. It translates to CASSYSIQEPYQETQYF.

This clonotype has a handful of counts. This chain joins TRBV27 and TRBJ2-1; possible D gene TRBD2, 6 bases. This CDR3 has 12 amino acids. In germline, CDR1 is MNHEY, CDR2 SMNVEV (reference sequence). Between the trimmed V and J ends, which lost 7 bases and 7 bases, there was a span of 11 bases. The CDR3 spells CASIFRGNEQFF. The DNA for the CDR3 is TGTGCCAGCATTTTTCGGGGGAATGAGCAGTTCTTC.

This clonotype was seen only once. The rearrangement links TRBV5-1 to TRBJ1-1, with D unresolved. Germline V gives CDR1 SGHRS, CDR2 YFSETQ. Trimming shortened V by 4 bases and J by 0 bases, and 10 bases separated the two germline ends. This CDR3 is 14 amino acids long. CDR3 residues: CASSVAQMNTEAFF. CDR3 in DNA: TGCGCCAGCAGCGTGGCGCAGATGAACACTGAAGCTTTCTTT. Complete variable domain (other parts from reference TRBV5-1 and TRBJ1-1): KAGVTQTPRYLIKTRGQQVTLSCSPISGHRSVSWYQQTPGQGLQFLFEYFSETQRNKGNFPGRFSGRQFSNSRSEMNVSTLELGDSALYLCASSVAQMNTEAFFGQGTRLTVV.

V gene TRBV20-1 combines with J gene TRBJ1-2; D gene unclear. V dropped 5 bases and J dropped 8 bases, with 9 bases sitting between them. The CDR3 spans 10 residues. Germline V gives CDR1 DFQATT, CDR2 SNEGSKA (reference sequence). CDR3 loop: CSAPTGGYTF. The CDR3 DNA reads TGCAGTGCTCCCACGGGGGGCTACACCTTC.

This clonotype was recorded at least ten times. This sequence joins TRBV5-1 and TRBJ2-3; weak D call: TRBD1 (5 bases). Trimming took off 0 bases at V and 2 bases at J, with 13 bases between the two ends. Germline CDR1 is SGHRS and CDR2 is YFSETQ. The CDR3 has 16 residues. This chain's CDR3 is CASSLVKRQYTDTQYF. CDR3 bases: TGCGCCAGCAGCTTGGTAAAGAGACAGTACACAGATACGCAGTATTTT.

This clonotype has a count of ten or more. The V gene is TRBV5-4, the J gene TRBJ1-2, with a tentative D call TRBD1 (6 bases). Germline CDR1 is SGHNT and CDR2 is YYREEE (reference sequence). The CDR3 length is 15 residues. V lost 6 bases and J 6 bases, leaving 21 bases between the germline ends. The CDR3 nucleotides read TGTGCCAGCACCTCCTTAACCCAGGGGCGGAATGGCTACACCTTC. Translated, it gives CASTSLTQGRNGYTF.

This clonotype has at least ten counts. The rearrangement uses TRBV12-3 or TRBV12-4 and TRBJ1-5, with TRBD1 as a possible D gene (5 bases). This CDR3 is built from 16 residues. The V end lost 6 bases, the J end lost 1 base, and 16 bases lay between the germline ends. The CDR3 loop is CASSSQSRESNQPQHF. Written as DNA, the CDR3 is TGTGCCAGCAGCTCACAATCCAGGGAGAGCAATCAGCCCCAGCATTTT.

The chain recombines TRBV15 with TRBJ2-4; D call uncertain. The V end was cut by 1 base, the J end by 0 bases, with 13 bases between. This CDR3 is 17 amino acids long. Germline CDR1 is LNHNV and CDR2 is YYDKDF (reference sequence). In DNA, the CDR3 is TGTGCCACCAGCAGAGGGGCCCTCCCGCTAGCCAAAAACATTCAGTACTTC. This gives the protein CATSRGALPLAKNIQYF.

This chain joins TRBV7-6 and TRBJ2-7; tentative D call: TRBD1 (5 bases). The CDR3 runs to 15 residues. CDR1 and CDR2 (germline): SGHVS, FNYEAQ. Trimming cost V 1 base and J 0 bases, with 10 bases left between them. The CDR3 coding sequence is TGTGCCAGCAGCTTAGAAACAGGTCGCTCCTACGAGCAGTACTTC. This encodes CASSLETGRSYEQYF.

V and J are TRBV20-1 and TRBJ2-1; 7 nucleotides match TRBD1. The length of the CDR3 is 14 residues. Germline CDR1 is DFQATT and CDR2 is SNEGSKA (reference sequence). The ends lost 2 bases at V and 10 bases at J; junction bases unmatched: 11. CDR3 sequence (DNA): TGCAGTGCTAGACTAAGACAGGGTCCCCGGGAGCAGTTCTTC. Protein: CSARLRQGPREQFF.

The chain employs TRBV20-1 and TRBJ2-1, with 10 bases that match TRBD2. The CDR3 length is 14 residues. V lost 3 bases to trimming and J lost 12 bases; unmatched junction nucleotides: 11. Germline CDR1 DFQATT, CDR2 SNEGSKA (reference sequence). CDR3 in amino acids: CSASLASGGIGQFF. The CDR3, as DNA: TGCAGTGCTAGTTTGGCTAGCGGGGGTATTGGGCAGTTCTTC.

This clonotype was observed many times. The V call is TRBV29-1, the J call TRBJ2-3; D not certain. Trimming took 4 bases from V and 4 from J, leaving 9 bases between them. The CDR3 has 12 amino acids. Germline CDR1 reads SQVTM; CDR2 reads ANQGSEA. This CDR3 is CSVVISSDTQYF. CDR3 sequence (DNA): TGCAGCGTTGTGATTAGCTCAGATACGCAGTATTTT.

At least ten counts were recorded for this clonotype. The chain is built from TRBV3-1 and TRBJ1-1; 7 nucleotides align to TRBD1. This CDR3 region has 12 residues. In germline, CDR1 is LGHDT, CDR2 YNNKEL (reference sequence). V dropped 5 bases and J dropped 12; count of bases not matched to a gene: 9. As DNA, the CDR3 is TGTGCCAGCAGCATCCGACAGGGATGGACTTTCTTT. Residues: CASSIRQGWTFF.

J is TRBJ2-7 and V is TRBV29-1; 8 nucleotides align to TRBD2. The CDR3 contains 15 residues. Germline CDR1 SQVTM, CDR2 ANQGSEA. V gave up 1 base and J gave up 1 base; unmatched junction bases: 6. The chain's CDR3 is CSVEVPAGESYEQYF. The CDR3 DNA sequence: TGCAGCGTTGAAGTACCAGCGGGGGAGTCCTACGAGCAGTACTTC.

This clonotype was found many times. J is TRBJ2-3 and V is TRBV21-1; TRBD1 is taken as the D call from the table, unchecked against the DNA. TRBV21-1 is a known pseudogene. The CDR3 has 15 residues. In nucleotides, the CDR3 is TGTGCCAGCAGCCCGAACGGGACCCCCACAGATACGCAGTATTTT. It specifies CASSPNGTPTDTQYF.

This clonotype was counted at least ten times. The gene calls are TRBV6-5 and TRBJ1-2; no clear D gene. The germline gives CDR1 MNHEY, CDR2 SVGAGI. The CDR3 has 15 residues. V lost 5 bases, J lost 0 bases, and 13 bases lay in between. The chain's CDR3 is CASSLRRLANYGYTF. DNA of the CDR3: TGTGCCAGCAGTCTCAGGAGGCTGGCTAACTATGGCTACACCTTC.

The chain uses TRBV3-1 and TRBJ2-7; TRBD2 agrees at 8 bases. This CDR3 spans 15 amino acids. V lost 5 bases to trimming and J lost 3 bases; unmatched junction nucleotides: 9. CDR1 LGHDT and CDR2 YNNKEL come from the germline V gene (reference sequence). As DNA, the CDR3 is TGTGCCAGCAGCTCCTACGGGGGGGTAGGCTACGAGCAGTACTTC. Its translation: CASSSYGGVGYEQYF.

This chain links TRBV7-8 with TRBJ2-7; 12 bases map to TRBD1. The CDR3 is 16 residues long. After removal of 1 base from V and 7 bases from J, the junction contained 8 bases not matched to a gene. Germline lookup yields CDR1 SGHVS and CDR2 FQNEAQ. CDR3 sequence reads: CASSLGDRGPYNEQYF. The CDR3 coding sequence is TGTGCCAGCAGCTTAGGGGACAGGGGGCCCTACAATGAGCAGTACTTC.

V is TRBV24-1 and J is TRBJ1-1; D not resolved. Between the trimmed V and J ends, which lost 2 bases and 6 bases, there was a span of 15 bases. The CDR3 is made up of 15 amino acids. Germline V lookup: CDR1 KGHDR, CDR2 SFDVKD. CDR3 in DNA: TGTGCCACCAGTGATTCGGGGAGCCCAAGGGCTGAAGCTTTCTTT. Its translation is CATSDSGSPRAEAFF.

This clonotype has more than one count but fewer than ten. This chain uses TRBV20-1 with TRBJ1-1; D might be TRBD1 (6 bases). The V end lost 0 bases, the J end lost 4 bases, and 15 bases lay between the germline ends. Germline V gene sequence: CDR1 DFQATT, CDR2 SNEGSKA (reference sequence). This CDR3 is built from 15 residues. The CDR3 DNA is TGCAGTGCTAGAGATCGAGGGGGGCACGGCACTGAAGCTTTCTTT. Encoded protein: CSARDRGGHGTEAFF.

The chain couples TRBV5-1 to TRBJ2-7, with TRBD1 matching 10 bases. The CDR3 runs 16 residues. Germline CDR1 reads SGHRS; CDR2 reads YFSETQ. V dropped 7 bases and J dropped 4; count of bases not matched to a gene: 14. The chain's CDR3 is CASVPGQGSPRYEQYF. The DNA of the CDR3 is TGCGCCAGCGTACCGGGACAGGGGTCCCCCAGGTACGAGCAGTACTTC.